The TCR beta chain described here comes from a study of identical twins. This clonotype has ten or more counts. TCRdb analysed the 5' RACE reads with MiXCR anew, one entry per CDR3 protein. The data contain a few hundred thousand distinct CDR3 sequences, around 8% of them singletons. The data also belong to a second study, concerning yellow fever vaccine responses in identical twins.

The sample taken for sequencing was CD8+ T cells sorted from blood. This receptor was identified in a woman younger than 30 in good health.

CDR3 protein: CSASDSNQPQHF. DNA for the CDR3: TGCAGTGCTAGTGACAGTAATCAGCCCCAGCATTTT. J is TRBJ1-5 and V is TRBV20-1; D possibly corresponds to TRBD1 (5 bases). There are 12 residues in the CDR3. Germline V CDR1 and CDR2: DFQATT, SNEGSKA (reference sequence). V was trimmed by 3 bases and J by 4 bases, leaving 7 bases between them.